This T cell receptor (beta chain) came from a study of cytomegalovirus exposure and HLA in healthy donors. This CDR3 region has 12 residues. V lost 6 bases and J lost 7, with 12 bases in between. Germline V lookup: CDR1 KGHSH, CDR2 LQKENI. In the PCR, 60 Vbeta and 13 Jbeta primers were used. TCRdb keeps only in-frame clones here, not all; method: immunoSEQ multiplex PCR. The table has fewer than 150,000 clones, more than 60% seen once; the top ten hold 2.7%. What was sequenced was PBMCs. The clonotype comes from a woman aged 40 to 49 in good health and CMV-seropositive. The chain couples TRBV18 to TRBJ1-1; TRBD1 might be the D (6 bases). In DNA, the CDR3 is TGTGCCAGCTCCCAGGACAGTATTGAAGCTTTCTTT. Its protein is CASSQDSIEAFF.